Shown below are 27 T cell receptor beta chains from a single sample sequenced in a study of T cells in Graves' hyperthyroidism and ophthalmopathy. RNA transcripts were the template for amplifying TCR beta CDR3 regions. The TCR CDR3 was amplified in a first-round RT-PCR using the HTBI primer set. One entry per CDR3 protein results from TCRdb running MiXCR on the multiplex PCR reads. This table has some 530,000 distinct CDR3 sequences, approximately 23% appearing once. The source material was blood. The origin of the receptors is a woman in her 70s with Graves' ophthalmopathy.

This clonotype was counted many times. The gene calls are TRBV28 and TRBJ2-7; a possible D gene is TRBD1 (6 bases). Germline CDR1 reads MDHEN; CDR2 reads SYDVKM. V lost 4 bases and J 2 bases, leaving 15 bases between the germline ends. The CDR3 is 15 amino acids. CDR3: CASSSNRDPAYEQYF. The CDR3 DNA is TGTGCCAGCAGTTCGAACAGGGACCCCGCCTACGAGCAGTACTTC.

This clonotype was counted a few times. Written as DNA, the CDR3 is TGTGCCAGCAGCCAATCTGCATTAGGGGAGACCCAGTACTTC. It encodes CASSQSALGETQYF. This sequence joins TRBV14 and TRBJ2-5; D gene uncertain. The germline CDR1 and CDR2 sequences are SGHDN and FVKESK. The CDR3 runs 14 residues. V was shortened by 2 bases and J by 5 bases, with 12 bases between the two germline ends.

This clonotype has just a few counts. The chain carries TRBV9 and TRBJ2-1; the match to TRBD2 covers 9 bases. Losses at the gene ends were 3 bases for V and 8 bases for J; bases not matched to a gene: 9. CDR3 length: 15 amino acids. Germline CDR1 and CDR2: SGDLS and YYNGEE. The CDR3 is CASSAGLAIGDEQFF. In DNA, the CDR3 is TGTGCCAGCAGCGCAGGACTAGCGATCGGGGATGAGCAGTTCTTC.

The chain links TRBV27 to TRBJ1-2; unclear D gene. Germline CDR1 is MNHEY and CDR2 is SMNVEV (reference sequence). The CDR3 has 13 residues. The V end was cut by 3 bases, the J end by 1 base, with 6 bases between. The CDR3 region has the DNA TGTGCCAGCAGTTTTGGGGATAACTATGGCTACACCTTC. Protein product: CASSFGDNYGYTF.

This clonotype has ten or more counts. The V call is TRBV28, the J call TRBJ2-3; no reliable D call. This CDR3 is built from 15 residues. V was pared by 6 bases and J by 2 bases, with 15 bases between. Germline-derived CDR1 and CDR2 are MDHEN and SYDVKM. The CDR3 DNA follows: TGTGCCAGCAGCTCGTCGGCAAGGGCCACAGATACGCAGTATTTT. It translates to CASSSSARATDTQYF.

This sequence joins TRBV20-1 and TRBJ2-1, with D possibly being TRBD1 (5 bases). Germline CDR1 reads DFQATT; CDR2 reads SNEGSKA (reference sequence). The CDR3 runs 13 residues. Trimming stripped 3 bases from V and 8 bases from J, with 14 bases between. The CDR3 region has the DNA TGCAGTGCTAGGGGTCAGGGTCCCCATGAGCAGTTCTTC. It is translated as CSARGQGPHEQFF.

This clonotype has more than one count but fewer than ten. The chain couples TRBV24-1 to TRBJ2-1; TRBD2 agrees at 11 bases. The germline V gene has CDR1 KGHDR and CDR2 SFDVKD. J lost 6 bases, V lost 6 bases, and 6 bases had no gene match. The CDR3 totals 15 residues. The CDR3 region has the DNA TGTGCCACCAGTTCCTTAGCGGGAGGGCTCAATGAGCAGTTCTTC. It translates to CATSSLAGGLNEQFF.

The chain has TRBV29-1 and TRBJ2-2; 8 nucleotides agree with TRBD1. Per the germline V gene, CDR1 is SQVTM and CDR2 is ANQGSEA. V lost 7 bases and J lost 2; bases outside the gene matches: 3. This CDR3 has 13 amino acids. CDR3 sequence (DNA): TGCAGCGCGGACAGGGTCAACACCGGGGAGCTGTTTTTT. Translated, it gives CSADRVNTGELFF.

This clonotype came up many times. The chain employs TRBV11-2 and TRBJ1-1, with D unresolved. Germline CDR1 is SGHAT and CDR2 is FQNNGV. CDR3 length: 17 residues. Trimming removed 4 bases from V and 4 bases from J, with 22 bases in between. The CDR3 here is CASSWRADGVESTEAFF. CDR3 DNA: TGTGCCAGCAGCTGGCGGGCAGACGGGGTGGAGAGCACTGAAGCTTTCTTT.

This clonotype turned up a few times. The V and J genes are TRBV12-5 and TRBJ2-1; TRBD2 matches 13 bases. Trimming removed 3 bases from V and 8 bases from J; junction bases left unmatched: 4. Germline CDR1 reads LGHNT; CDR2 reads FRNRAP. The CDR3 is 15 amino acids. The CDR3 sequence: CASGFGLAGVDEQFF. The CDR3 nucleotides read TGTGCTAGTGGTTTTGGACTAGCGGGAGTTGATGAGCAGTTCTTC.

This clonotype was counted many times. The CDR3 coding sequence is TGTGCCAGCAGTTCTCCCCGGGAGTTCCAAGAGACCCAGTACTTC. This encodes CASSSPREFQETQYF. The gene calls are TRBV12-3 or TRBV12-4 and TRBJ2-5; tentatively, D is TRBD2 (6 bases). Trimming removed 4 bases from V and 1 base from J, with 13 bases in between. The length of the CDR3 is 15 residues.

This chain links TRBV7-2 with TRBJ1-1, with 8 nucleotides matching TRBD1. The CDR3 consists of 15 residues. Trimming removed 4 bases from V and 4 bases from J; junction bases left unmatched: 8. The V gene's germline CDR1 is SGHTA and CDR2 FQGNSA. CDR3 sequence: CASSYWTGRITEAFF. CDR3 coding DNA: TGTGCCAGCAGCTACTGGACAGGGAGAATCACTGAAGCTTTCTTT.

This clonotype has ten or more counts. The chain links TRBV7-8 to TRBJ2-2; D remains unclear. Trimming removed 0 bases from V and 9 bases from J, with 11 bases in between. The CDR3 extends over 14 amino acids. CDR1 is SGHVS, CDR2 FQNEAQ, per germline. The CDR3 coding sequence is TGTGCCAGCAGCTTAGCAAACCATCTTAGGGAGCTGTTTTTT. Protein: CASSLANHLRELFF. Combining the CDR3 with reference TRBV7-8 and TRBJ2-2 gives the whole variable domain GAGVSQSPRYKVAKRGQDVALRCDPISGHVSLFWYQQALGQGPEFLTYFQNEAQLDKSGLPSDRFFAERPEGSVSTLKIQRTQQEDSAVYLCASSLANHLRELFFGEGSRLTVL.

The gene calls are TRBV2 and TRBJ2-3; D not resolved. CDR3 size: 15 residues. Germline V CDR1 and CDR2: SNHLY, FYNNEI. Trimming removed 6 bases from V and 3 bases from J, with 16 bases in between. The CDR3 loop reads CASRDPRHATDTQYF. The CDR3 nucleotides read TGTGCCAGCAGAGACCCAAGGCACGCAACAGATACGCAGTATTTT.

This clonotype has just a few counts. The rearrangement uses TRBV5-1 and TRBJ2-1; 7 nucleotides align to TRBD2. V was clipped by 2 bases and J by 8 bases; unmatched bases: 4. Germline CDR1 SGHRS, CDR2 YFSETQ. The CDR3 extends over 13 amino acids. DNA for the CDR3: TGCGCCAGCAGCTTCGGACTAGTGGATGAGCAGTTCTTC. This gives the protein CASSFGLVDEQFF.

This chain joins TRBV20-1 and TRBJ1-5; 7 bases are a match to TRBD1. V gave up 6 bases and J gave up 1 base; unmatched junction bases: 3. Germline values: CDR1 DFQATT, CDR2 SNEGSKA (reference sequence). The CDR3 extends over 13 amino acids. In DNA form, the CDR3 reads TGCAGTGCCAACAGGGGCAGCAATCAGCCCCAGCATTTT. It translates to CSANRGSNQPQHF.

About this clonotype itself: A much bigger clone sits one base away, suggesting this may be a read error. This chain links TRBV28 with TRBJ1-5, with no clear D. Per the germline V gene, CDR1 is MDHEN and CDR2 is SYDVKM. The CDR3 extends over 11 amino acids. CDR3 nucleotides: TGTGCCGGCAGTTCCTATCAGCCCCAGCATTTT. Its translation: CAGSSYQPQHF.

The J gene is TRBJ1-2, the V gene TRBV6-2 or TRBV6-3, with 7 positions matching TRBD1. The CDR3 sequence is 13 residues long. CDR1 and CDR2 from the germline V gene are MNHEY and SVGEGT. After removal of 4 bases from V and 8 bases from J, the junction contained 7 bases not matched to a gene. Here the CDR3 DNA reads TGTGCCAGCAGTTCCCCGACAGGGAAAGGCTACACCTTC. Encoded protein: CASSSPTGKGYTF.

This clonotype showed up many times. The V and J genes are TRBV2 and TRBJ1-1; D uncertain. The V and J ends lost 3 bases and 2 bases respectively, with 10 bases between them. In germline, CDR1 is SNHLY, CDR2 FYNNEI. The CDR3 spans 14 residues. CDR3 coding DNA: TGTGCCAGCAGTGACCTGGGAAAAAACACTGAAGCTTTCTTT. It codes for CASSDLGKNTEAFF.

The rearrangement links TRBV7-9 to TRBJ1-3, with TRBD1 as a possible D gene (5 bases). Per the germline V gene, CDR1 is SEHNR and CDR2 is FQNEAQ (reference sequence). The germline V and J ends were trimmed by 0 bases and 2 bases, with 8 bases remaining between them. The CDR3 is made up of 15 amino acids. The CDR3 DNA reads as TGTGCCAGCAGCTTAGCTAAAGGGGCTGGAAACACCATATATTTT. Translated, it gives CASSLAKGAGNTIYF.

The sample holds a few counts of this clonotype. CDR3 sequence reads: CASSLGPGHKNIQYF. CDR3 DNA sequence: TGCGCCAGCAGCTTGGGCCCAGGCCACAAAAACATTCAGTACTTC. The V gene is TRBV5-1, the J gene TRBJ2-4; D call uncertain. The CDR3 contains 15 residues. Trimming shortened V by 0 bases and J by 3 bases, and 10 bases separated the two germline ends. Germline V gene lookup returns CDR1 SGHRS and CDR2 YFSETQ.

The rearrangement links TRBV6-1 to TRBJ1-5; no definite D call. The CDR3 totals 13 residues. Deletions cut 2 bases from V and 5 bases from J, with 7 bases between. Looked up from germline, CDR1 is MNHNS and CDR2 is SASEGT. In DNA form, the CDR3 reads TGTGCCAGCAGTGAAAACTGGGATCAGCCCCAGCATTTT. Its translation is CASSENWDQPQHF.

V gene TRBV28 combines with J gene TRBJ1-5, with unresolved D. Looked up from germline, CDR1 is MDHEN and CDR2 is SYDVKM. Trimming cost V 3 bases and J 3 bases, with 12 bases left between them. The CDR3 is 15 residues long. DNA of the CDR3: TGTGCCAGCAGTTTTCTCGGCAGTCACAATCAGCCCCAGCATTTT. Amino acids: CASSFLGSHNQPQHF.

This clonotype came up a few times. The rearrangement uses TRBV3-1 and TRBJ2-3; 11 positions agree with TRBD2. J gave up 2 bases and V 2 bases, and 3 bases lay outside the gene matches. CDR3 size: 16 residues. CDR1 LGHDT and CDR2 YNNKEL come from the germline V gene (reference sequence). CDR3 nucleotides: TGTGCCAGCAGCCAACGACTAGCGGGGACCACAGATACGCAGTATTTT. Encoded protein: CASSQRLAGTTDTQYF.

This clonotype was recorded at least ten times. The CDR3 spells CAISESGFNQPQHF. The CDR3 DNA reads as TGTGCCATCAGTGAGTCCGGCTTCAATCAGCCCCAGCATTTT. V usage is TRBV10-3 and J usage is TRBJ1-5; D uncertain. V lost 0 bases and J lost 3, with 6 bases in between. The CDR3 has 14 residues. Germline V CDR1 and CDR2: ENHRY, SYGVKD.

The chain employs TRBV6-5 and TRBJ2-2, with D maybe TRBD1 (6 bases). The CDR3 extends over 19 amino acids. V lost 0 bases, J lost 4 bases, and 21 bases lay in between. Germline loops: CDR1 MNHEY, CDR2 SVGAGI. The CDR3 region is CASSYSPPLPGASTGELFF. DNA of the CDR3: TGTGCCAGCAGTTACTCTCCACCCCTTCCAGGGGCTAGCACCGGGGAGCTGTTTTTT.

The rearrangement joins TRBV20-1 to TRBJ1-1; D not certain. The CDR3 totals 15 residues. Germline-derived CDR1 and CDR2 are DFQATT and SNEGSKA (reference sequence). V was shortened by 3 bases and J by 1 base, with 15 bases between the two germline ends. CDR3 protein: CSASVPWQSNTEAFF. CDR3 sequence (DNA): TGCAGTGCTAGTGTACCTTGGCAGTCGAACACTGAAGCTTTCTTT.